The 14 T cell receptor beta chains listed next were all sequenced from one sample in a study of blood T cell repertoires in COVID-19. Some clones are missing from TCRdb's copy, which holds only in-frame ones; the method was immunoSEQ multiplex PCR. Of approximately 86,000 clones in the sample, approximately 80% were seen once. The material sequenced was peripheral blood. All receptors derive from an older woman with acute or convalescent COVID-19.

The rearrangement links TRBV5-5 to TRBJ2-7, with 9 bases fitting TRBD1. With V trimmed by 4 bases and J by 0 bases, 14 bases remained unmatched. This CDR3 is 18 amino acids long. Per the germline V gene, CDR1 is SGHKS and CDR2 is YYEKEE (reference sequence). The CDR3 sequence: CASSPAGQGLMSSYEQYF. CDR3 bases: TGTGCCAGCAGCCCGGCGGGACAGGGACTTATGAGCTCCTACGAGCAGTACTTC.

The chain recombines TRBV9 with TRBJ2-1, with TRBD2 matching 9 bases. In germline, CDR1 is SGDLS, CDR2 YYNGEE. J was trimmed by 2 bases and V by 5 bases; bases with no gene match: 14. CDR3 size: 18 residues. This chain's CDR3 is CASSPRRSGRTPYNEQFF. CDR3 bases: TGTGCCAGCAGTCCCCGACGTAGCGGGAGAACCCCCTACAATGAGCAGTTCTTC.

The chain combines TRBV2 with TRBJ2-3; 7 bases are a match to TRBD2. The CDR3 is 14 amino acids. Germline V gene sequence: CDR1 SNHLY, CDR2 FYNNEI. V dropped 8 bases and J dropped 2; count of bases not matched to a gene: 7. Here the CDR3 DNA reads TGTGCCAGCTCTAGGGGACTACACACAGATACGCAGTATTTT. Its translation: CASSRGLHTDTQYF. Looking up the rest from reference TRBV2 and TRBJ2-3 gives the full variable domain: EPEVTQTPSHQVTQMGQEVILRCVPISNHLYFYWYRQILGQKVEFLVSFYNNEISEKSEIFDDQFSVERPDGSNFTLKIRSTKLEDSAMYFCASSRGLHTDTQYFGPGTRLTVL.

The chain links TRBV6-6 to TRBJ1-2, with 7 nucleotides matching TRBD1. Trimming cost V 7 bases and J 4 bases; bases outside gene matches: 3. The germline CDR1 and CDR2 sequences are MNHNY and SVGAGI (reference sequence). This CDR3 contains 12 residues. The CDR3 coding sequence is TGTGCCAGCACAGGGGGGATCTATGGCTACACCTTC. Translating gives CASTGGIYGYTF.

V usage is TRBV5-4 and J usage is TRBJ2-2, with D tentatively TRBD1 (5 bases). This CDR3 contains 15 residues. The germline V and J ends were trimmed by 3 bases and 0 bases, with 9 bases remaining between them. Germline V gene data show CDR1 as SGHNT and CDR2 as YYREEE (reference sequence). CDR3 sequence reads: CASSSGQTNTGELFF. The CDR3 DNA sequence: TGTGCCAGCAGCTCCGGACAAACGAACACCGGGGAGCTGTTTTTT. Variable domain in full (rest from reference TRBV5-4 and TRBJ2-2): ETGVTQSPTHLIKTRGQQVTLRCSSQSGHNTVSWYQQALGQGPQFIFQYYREEENGRGNFPPRFSGLQFPNYSSELNVNALELDDSALYLCASSSGQTNTGELFFGEGSRLTVL.

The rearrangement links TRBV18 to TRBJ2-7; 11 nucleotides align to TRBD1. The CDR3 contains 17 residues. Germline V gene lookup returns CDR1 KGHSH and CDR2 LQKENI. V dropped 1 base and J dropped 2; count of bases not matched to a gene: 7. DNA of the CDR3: TGTGCCAGCTCACCACTGACCGGGACAGGGGGAACCTACGAGCAGTACTTC. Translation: CASSPLTGTGGTYEQYF.

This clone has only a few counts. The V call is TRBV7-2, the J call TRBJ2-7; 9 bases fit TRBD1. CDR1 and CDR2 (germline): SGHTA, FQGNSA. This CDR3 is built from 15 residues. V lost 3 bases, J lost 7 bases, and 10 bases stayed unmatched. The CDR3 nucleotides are TGTGCCAGCAGCTTCCCCCCGGGGACAGGGAGGGAGCAGTACTTC. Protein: CASSFPPGTGREQYF.

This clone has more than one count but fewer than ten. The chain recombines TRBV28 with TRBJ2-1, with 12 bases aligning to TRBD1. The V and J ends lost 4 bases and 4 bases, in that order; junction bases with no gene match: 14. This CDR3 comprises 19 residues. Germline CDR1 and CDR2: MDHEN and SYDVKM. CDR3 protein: CASSSGTGGFSDYYNEQFF. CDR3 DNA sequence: TGTGCCAGCAGTTCCGGGACAGGGGGCTTTTCGGACTATTACAATGAGCAGTTCTTC.

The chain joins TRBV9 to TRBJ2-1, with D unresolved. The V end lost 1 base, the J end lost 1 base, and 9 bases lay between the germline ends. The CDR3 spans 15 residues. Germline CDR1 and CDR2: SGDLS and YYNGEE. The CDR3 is CASSVTSGSYNEQFF. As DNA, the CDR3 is TGTGCCAGCAGCGTAACTTCCGGGTCCTACAATGAGCAGTTCTTC.

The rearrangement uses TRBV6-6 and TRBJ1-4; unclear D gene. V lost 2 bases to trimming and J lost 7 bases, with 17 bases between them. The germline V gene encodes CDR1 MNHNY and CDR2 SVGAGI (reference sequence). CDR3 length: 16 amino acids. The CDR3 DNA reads TGTGCCAGCAGTTACGGGCTCGGGGATAAGGCTGAAAAACTGTTTTTT. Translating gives CASSYGLGDKAEKLFF.

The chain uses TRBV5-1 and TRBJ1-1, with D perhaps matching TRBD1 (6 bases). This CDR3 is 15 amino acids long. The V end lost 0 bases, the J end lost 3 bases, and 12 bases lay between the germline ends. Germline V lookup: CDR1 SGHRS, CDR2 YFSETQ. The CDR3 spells CASSLERRGYTEAFF. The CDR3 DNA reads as TGCGCCAGCAGCTTGGAGCGCAGGGGTTACACTGAAGCTTTCTTT.

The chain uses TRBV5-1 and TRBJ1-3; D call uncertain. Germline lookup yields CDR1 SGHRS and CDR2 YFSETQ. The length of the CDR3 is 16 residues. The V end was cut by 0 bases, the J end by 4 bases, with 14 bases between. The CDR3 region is CASSLGRESSGNTIYF. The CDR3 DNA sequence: TGCGCCAGCAGCTTGGGGAGGGAGTCCTCCGGAAACACCATATATTTT.

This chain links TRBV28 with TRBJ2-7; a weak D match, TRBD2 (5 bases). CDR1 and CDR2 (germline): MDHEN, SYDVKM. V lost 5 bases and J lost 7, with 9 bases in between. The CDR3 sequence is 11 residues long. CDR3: CASSLRGEQYF. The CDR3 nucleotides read TGTGCCAGCAGTCTTCGGGGAGAGCAGTACTTC.

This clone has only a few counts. CDR3 bases: TGTGCCAGCAGTTACTCAGGGGACACAGATACGCAGTATTTT. Its translation is CASSYSGDTDTQYF. The chain couples TRBV6-2 or TRBV6-3 to TRBJ2-3; maybe TRBD1 (5 bases). The CDR3 runs to 14 residues. Germline V lookup: CDR1 MNHEY, CDR2 SVGEGT. Deletions cut 0 bases from V and 2 bases from J, with 6 bases between.